The 31 T cell receptor beta chains listed next were all sequenced from one sample in a study of CD8+ T cells in alopecia areata. The treatment: oral pan-JAK inhibitor, 5-10 mg twice daily. TCR sequencing used cDNA made by reverse transcription of extracted RNA. The protocol was immunoSEQ multiplex PCR, while the TCRdb copy is restricted to in-frame clones and leaves out a portion. The sample lists 150,000 or so clones, 50% to 70% occurring once. Here the sequenced sample was CD4+ T cells sorted from blood, taken at week 4, from a patient treated with tofacitinib. These receptors were collected from a human donor with alopecia areata.

Regarding this clone: At the DNA level, this CDR3 is encoded by other sequences in the same sample as well. The genes are TRBV5-1 and TRBJ1-5; maybe TRBD1 (5 bases). The V end was cut by 2 bases, the J end by 3 bases, with 9 bases between. Germline V gene lookup returns CDR1 SGHRS and CDR2 YFSETQ. This CDR3 contains 14 residues. CDR3 nucleotide sequence: TGCGCCAGCAGCTTAAGAGGGGACAATCAGCCCCAGCATTTT. Its translation: CASSLRGDNQPQHF.

In this sample, this clone turned up a few times. The V gene is TRBV29-1, the J gene TRBJ1-2, with 7 positions matching TRBD1. The J segment lost 4 bases and the V segment lost 2 bases, leaving 10 bases of the junction unmatched. Germline V gene sequence: CDR1 SQVTM, CDR2 ANQGSEA. The CDR3 consists of 15 residues. In DNA, the CDR3 is TGCAGCGTTGAAACTTCCGGGACAGAGACCTATGGCTACACCTTC. Translated, it gives CSVETSGTETYGYTF.

The J gene is TRBJ2-5, the V gene TRBV14; D not certain. The V end lost 0 bases, the J end lost 5 bases, and 13 bases lay between the germline ends. Germline assignment: CDR1 SGHDN and CDR2 FVKESK. The CDR3 runs to 15 residues. CDR3 coding DNA: TGTGCCAGCAGCCAAGATCTTAACCTCGCGGAGACCCAGTACTTC. Protein product: CASSQDLNLAETQYF.

The chain employs TRBV5-6 and TRBJ2-7; D ambiguous. CDR3 length: 12 amino acids. Germline V CDR1 and CDR2: SGHDT, YYEEEE. V was shortened by 2 bases and J by 2 bases, with 5 bases between the two germline ends. The CDR3: CASSFSTYEQYF. The DNA for the CDR3 is TGTGCCAGCAGCTTTTCGACCTACGAGCAGTACTTC.

This clone was counted only a few times. The same CDR3 can be traced to other DNA sequences in this sample. The V and J genes are TRBV27 and TRBJ2-6; D unresolved. CDR3 length equals 14 residues. In germline, CDR1 is MNHEY, CDR2 SMNVEV (reference sequence). Trimming shortened V by 5 bases and J by 0 bases, and 5 bases separated the two germline ends. The CDR3 DNA is TGTGCCAGCAGTCTATACTCTGGGGCCAACGTCCTGACTTTC. It yields the protein CASSLYSGANVLTF.

The chain combines TRBV2 with TRBJ2-5, with 12 positions matching TRBD1. CDR3 size: 13 residues. The germline V gene has CDR1 SNHLY and CDR2 FYNNEI. V shed 10 bases, J shed 7 bases, and the junction held 7 bases outside the gene matches. CDR3 residues: CATGTGGGGTQYF. In DNA form, the CDR3 reads TGTGCCACCGGGACAGGGGGCGGCGGGACCCAGTACTTC.

Comment on this clone: Germline is not matched at one junction end, which may reflect a read error. CDR3 DNA sequence: TGTGCTAGCAGCTCAGGCCTAGCATCCGAGCAGTACTTC. This sequence encodes CASSSGLASEQYF. This sequence joins TRBV7-7 and TRBJ2-7, with a weak D call TRBD2 (5 bases). The CDR3 totals 13 residues. Germline lookup yields CDR1 SSHAT and CDR2 FNYEAQ (reference sequence).

This chain uses TRBV19 with TRBJ1-1; 9 positions agree with TRBD1. The ends lost 10 bases at V and 4 bases at J; junction bases unmatched: 7. The CDR3 contains 13 residues. Per germline, CDR1 LNHDA and CDR2 SQIVND (reference sequence). Here the CDR3 reads CATSQGAGTEAFF. CDR3 bases: TGTGCCACCTCACAGGGGGCGGGCACTGAAGCTTTCTTT.

The chain carries TRBV4-2 and TRBJ2-3, with D uncertain. Trimming cost V 1 base and J 3 bases, with 5 bases left between them. CDR1 LGHNA and CDR2 YNFKEQ come from the germline V gene. The CDR3 has 13 residues. In DNA, the CDR3 is TGTGCCAGCAGCCAAGTGTTAACAGATACGCAGTATTTT. Amino acid sequence: CASSQVLTDTQYF.

The chain combines TRBV7-2 with TRBJ2-7, with 9 nucleotides matching TRBD1. The CDR3 extends over 15 amino acids. The V gene's germline CDR1 is SGHTA and CDR2 FQGNSA. The ends lost 1 base at V and 1 base at J; junction bases unmatched: 2. This CDR3 is CASSLVGTGSYEQYF. CDR3 in DNA: TGTGCCAGCAGCTTAGTCGGGACAGGGTCCTACGAGCAGTACTTC.

This clone showed up just a few times. V is TRBV30 and J is TRBJ1-2, with D possibly TRBD1 on 6 matching bases. The germline CDR1 and CDR2 sequences are GTSNPN and SVGIG (reference sequence). Trimming took 3 bases from V and 4 from J, leaving 12 bases between them. This CDR3 contains 13 residues. CDR3 sequence: CAWRFRGAYGYTF. The CDR3 DNA follows: TGTGCCTGGAGATTTCGGGGGGCCTATGGCTACACCTTC.

V and J are TRBV7-3 and TRBJ2-3, with TRBD2 matching over 9 bases. V shed 2 bases and J 0 bases; nucleotides not matched to a gene: 3. This CDR3 region has 16 residues. Germline V gives CDR1 SGHTA, CDR2 FQGTGA. CDR3 residues: CASSLFLAGSTDTQYF. The CDR3, as DNA: TGTGCCAGCAGCTTATTCCTAGCGGGGAGCACAGATACGCAGTATTTT.

The chain has TRBV27 and TRBJ1-5; 8 bases align to TRBD1. J gave up 4 bases and V 6 bases, and 5 bases lay outside the gene matches. Looked up from germline, CDR1 is MNHEY and CDR2 is SMNVEV (reference sequence). There are 14 residues in the CDR3. CDR3 DNA sequence: TGTGCCAGCAGAACAGGGGGGGGAAATCAGCCCCAGCATTTT. It yields the protein CASRTGGGNQPQHF.

This chain uses TRBV7-6 with TRBJ2-3, with D perhaps being TRBD1 or TRBD2 (5 bases each). With 3 bases removed from V and 0 bases from J, the gap between germline ends came to 13 bases. The CDR3 extends over 16 amino acids. Germline V gives CDR1 SGHVS, CDR2 FNYEAQ. The CDR3 nucleotides read TGTGCCAGCAGCTTGGGGGTTTCACAAAGCACAGATACGCAGTATTTT. It is translated as CASSLGVSQSTDTQYF.

The chain couples TRBV15 to TRBJ1-5, with D perhaps matching TRBD1 (5 bases). V lost 0 bases, J lost 7 bases, and 13 bases lay in between. The CDR3 is 15 residues long. CDR1 is LNHNV, CDR2 YYDKDF, per germline (reference sequence). CDR3 coding DNA: TGTGCCACCAGCAGAGAGGGTTACGAGGGGCAGCCCCAGCATTTT. This codes for CATSREGYEGQPQHF.

This clone appeared a few times. Other DNA variants within this sample encode the same CDR3. This chain links TRBV29-1 with TRBJ2-5, with 8 bases matching TRBD1. The CDR3 contains 12 residues. Germline CDR1 reads SQVTM; CDR2 reads ANQGSEA. V dropped 6 bases and J dropped 5; count of bases not matched to a gene: 5. The DNA of the CDR3 is TGCAGCGTGAGGACAGGGAGCGAGACCCAGTACTTC. Translated: CSVRTGSETQYF.

The chain has TRBV27 and TRBJ1-6, with unresolved D. Germline V gene lookup returns CDR1 MNHEY and CDR2 SMNVEV (reference sequence). V shed 2 bases and J shed 10 bases, with 9 bases lying between them. There are 13 residues in the CDR3. In DNA, the CDR3 is TGTGCCAGCAGTTTAGTTCGGGTCTCACCCCTCCACTTT. Translating it yields CASSLVRVSPLHF.

The chain uses TRBV7-9 and TRBJ1-1, with TRBD1 matching over 7 bases. The CDR3 extends over 14 amino acids. CDR1 is SEHNR and CDR2 is FQNEAQ in the germline V gene (reference sequence). The trim removed 6 bases at V and 1 base at J, leaving 5 bases unmatched. The CDR3 sequence is CASSTTGTNTEAFF. CDR3 sequence (DNA): TGTGCCAGCAGTACGACAGGGACGAACACTGAAGCTTTCTTT.

The V call is TRBV30, the J call TRBJ1-2; 12 nucleotides align to TRBD1. Germline CDR1 is GTSNPN and CDR2 is SVGIG (reference sequence). The CDR3 extends over 17 amino acids. V trimming: 8 bases; J trimming: 4 bases; junction bases outside the gene matches: 17. The CDR3 protein is CARTKVGQGAQGYGYTF. For the CDR3, the DNA is TGTGCCCGGACAAAGGTGGGACAGGGGGCGCAAGGCTATGGCTACACCTTC.

The chain employs TRBV29-1 and TRBJ2-2, with D maybe TRBD1 (7 bases). V lost 5 bases to trimming and J lost 2 bases, with 15 bases between them. The germline V gene encodes CDR1 SQVTM and CDR2 ANQGSEA. The CDR3 has 15 amino acids. CDR3: CSVTGDFLNTGELFF. The CDR3 coding sequence is TGCAGCGTTACAGGGGACTTCTTAAACACCGGGGAGCTGTTTTTT.

In its sample, this clone was seen a few times. The chain has TRBV2 and TRBJ2-1; a weak D match, TRBD2 (6 bases). CDR3 length: 18 residues. The germline CDR1 and CDR2 sequences are SNHLY and FYNNEI. Trimming shortened V by 3 bases and J by 4 bases, and 22 bases separated the two germline ends. The CDR3 sequence: CASSDEVPRRGTYNEQFF. Here the CDR3 DNA reads TGTGCCAGCAGTGACGAGGTACCCAGGCGGGGAACATACAATGAGCAGTTCTTC.

The chain recombines TRBV30 with TRBJ1-1; perhaps TRBD1 as D (6 bases). This CDR3 spans 15 amino acids. Deletions cut 4 bases from V and 0 bases from J, with 15 bases between. CDR1 is GTSNPN and CDR2 is SVGIG in the germline V gene (reference sequence). The CDR3 region has the DNA TGTGCCTGGAAACCTCCGGACAGACTGAACACTGAAGCTTTCTTT. Encoded protein: CAWKPPDRLNTEAFF.

This clone was counted only a few times. This chain connects TRBV19 to TRBJ2-3; a possible D gene is TRBD2 (6 bases). Trimming left V 5 bases short and J 5 bases short, with 11 bases between. This CDR3 comprises 13 residues. CDR1 and CDR2 (germline): LNHDA, SQIVND (reference sequence). The CDR3 nucleotides read TGTGCCAGTAGTGTGGAGGGACTAGATACGCAGTATTTT. It specifies CASSVEGLDTQYF.

In its sample, this clone was seen a few times. V usage is TRBV7-2 and J usage is TRBJ1-2; perhaps TRBD1 as D (6 bases). The CDR3 is 13 residues long. V lost 4 bases to trimming and J lost 4 bases, with 10 bases between them. The germline V gene encodes CDR1 SGHTA and CDR2 FQGNSA. CDR3 residues: CASSSTGPYGYTF. The CDR3, as DNA: TGTGCCAGCAGCTCGACAGGCCCCTATGGCTACACCTTC.

V is TRBV10-3 and J is TRBJ2-5; perhaps TRBD1 as D (5 bases). V was shortened by 4 bases and J by 3 bases, with 6 bases between the two germline ends. CDR3 length: 12 residues. Germline CDR1 reads ENHRY; CDR2 reads SYGVKD. The CDR3 nucleotides are TGTGCCATCAGTGTCAGGGAAGAGACCCAGTACTTC. It translates to CAISVREETQYF.

The CDR3 spells CAWSQAGGTGELFF. CDR3 nucleotides: TGTGCCTGGAGTCAGGCGGGAGGTACCGGGGAGCTGTTTTTT. The chain couples TRBV30 to TRBJ2-2; 8 bases line up with TRBD2. Germline CDR1 is GTSNPN and CDR2 is SVGIG (reference sequence). CDR3 length: 14 amino acids. Losses at the gene ends were 2 bases for V and 5 bases for J; bases not matched to a gene: 4.

This chain links TRBV5-6 with TRBJ2-3, with no clear D. From germline, CDR1 is SGHDT and CDR2 YYEEEE. The CDR3 loop spans 13 amino acids. Trimming pared 1 base from V and 4 bases from J, leaving 7 bases between. This CDR3 reads CASSLWKADTQYF. The CDR3 bases are TGTGCCAGCAGCTTGTGGAAAGCAGATACGCAGTATTTT.

This chain links TRBV29-1 with TRBJ2-5; D remains ambiguous. This CDR3 contains 16 residues. Germline loops: CDR1 SQVTM, CDR2 ANQGSEA. The V and J ends lost 0 bases and 5 bases respectively, with 19 bases between them. In DNA form, the CDR3 reads TGCAGCGTTGAAGAAGTAAGCTCCGGGCCTTGGGAGACCCAGTACTTC. Translated: CSVEEVSSGPWETQYF.

This clone was seen just once. This chain joins TRBV4-2 and TRBJ2-5; no reliable D call. CDR3 length: 14 residues. Germline-derived CDR1 and CDR2 are LGHNA and YNFKEQ. V dropped 2 bases and J dropped 2 bases, with 9 bases sitting between them. The CDR3 sequence is CASSQTPFQETQYF. CDR3 sequence (DNA): TGTGCCAGCAGCCAAACTCCGTTTCAAGAGACCCAGTACTTC.

The chain recombines TRBV29-1 with TRBJ2-7, with D unclear. Trimming removed 4 bases from V and 1 base from J, with 11 bases in between. CDR3 size: 13 residues. Germline assignment: CDR1 SQVTM and CDR2 ANQGSEA. The CDR3 here is CSVVGILSYEQYF. DNA for the CDR3: TGCAGCGTTGTAGGGATATTATCCTACGAGCAGTACTTC.

The chain combines TRBV29-1 with TRBJ2-5, with a weak D call TRBD2 (5 bases). V lost 3 bases and J 4 bases, leaving 9 bases between the germline ends. Germline values: CDR1 SQVTM, CDR2 ANQGSEA. The CDR3 loop spans 12 amino acids. The CDR3 nucleotides are TGCAGCGTTGATAGCGCTGGAGAGACCCAGTACTTC. Encoded protein: CSVDSAGETQYF.